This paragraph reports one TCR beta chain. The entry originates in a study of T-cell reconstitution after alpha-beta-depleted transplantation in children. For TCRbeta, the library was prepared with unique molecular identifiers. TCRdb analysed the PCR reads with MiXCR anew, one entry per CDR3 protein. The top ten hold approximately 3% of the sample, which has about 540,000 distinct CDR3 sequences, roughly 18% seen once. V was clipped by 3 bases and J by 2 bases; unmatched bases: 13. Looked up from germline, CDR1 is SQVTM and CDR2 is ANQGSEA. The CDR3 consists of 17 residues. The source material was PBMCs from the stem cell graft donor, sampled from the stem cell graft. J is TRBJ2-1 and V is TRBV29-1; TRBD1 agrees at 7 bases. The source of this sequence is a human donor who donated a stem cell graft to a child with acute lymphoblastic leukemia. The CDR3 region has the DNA TGCAGCGTTGACGATCTCTGGACAGGAAAACCCTACAATGAGCAGTTCTTC. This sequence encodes CSVDDLWTGKPYNEQFF.